The 31 T cell receptor beta chains below were found in one sample sequenced in a study of early T cells in non-severe SARS-CoV-2 infection. Each CDR3 protein gets one entry after TCRdb re-called the 5' RACE reads with MiXCR. The top ten clones hold approximately 6% of a sample with about 97,000 distinct CDR3 sequences, over 10% of them seen once. The sample consisted of whole blood. These receptors came from an adult who was a healthcare worker with PCR-confirmed SARS-CoV-2 infection or an uninfected control (not recorded which).

The rearrangement joins TRBV29-1 to TRBJ2-5, with unresolved D. Germline loops: CDR1 SQVTM, CDR2 ANQGSEA. V was shortened by 2 bases and J by 2 bases, with 9 bases between the two germline ends. This CDR3 region has 13 residues. The DNA of the CDR3 is TGCAGCGTTGAAAGGAATACACAAGAGACCCAGTACTTC. It encodes CSVERNTQETQYF.

V usage is TRBV11-2 and J usage is TRBJ2-5; TRBD2 matches at 12 bases. The CDR3 covers 21 residues. V was pared by 4 bases and J by 1 base, with 19 bases of the junction left unmatched. Germline CDR1 SGHAT, CDR2 FQNNGV. The CDR3 coding sequence is TGTGCCAGCAGCTCCAAGGCGACTAGCGGGAGTGTAATGGTTGTCCAAGAGACCCAGTACTTC. Residues: CASSSKATSGSVMVVQETQYF.

This clonotype was detected a few times. The CDR3 protein is CASIMQGAETQYF. In nucleotides, the CDR3 is TGTGCCAGCATCATGCAGGGGGCAGAGACCCAGTACTTC. V and J are TRBV6-1 and TRBJ2-5; 8 bases line up with TRBD1. V was pared by 7 bases and J by 4 bases, with 5 bases of the junction left unmatched. Germline V CDR1 and CDR2: MNHNS, SASEGT. The CDR3 runs 13 residues.

This clonotype showed up many times. The chain recombines TRBV19 with TRBJ2-3; the D gene is possibly TRBD2 (5 bases). V lost 6 bases and J 1 base, leaving 17 bases between the germline ends. Germline CDR1 is LNHDA and CDR2 is SQIVND (reference sequence). This CDR3 has 16 amino acids. The CDR3 loop reads CASSHTGMIGTDTQYF. CDR3 nucleotides: TGTGCCAGTAGCCACACGGGGATGATAGGCACAGATACGCAGTATTTT.

The table lists this clonotype with many counts. This chain joins TRBV20-1 and TRBJ1-2; D not resolved. V shed 6 bases and J shed 6 bases, with 14 bases lying between them. The CDR3 runs to 12 residues. Per germline, CDR1 DFQATT and CDR2 SNEGSKA (reference sequence). CDR3 protein: CSAPEISDGYTF. DNA of the CDR3: TGCAGTGCGCCAGAGATCTCTGATGGCTACACCTTC.

Comments on this clonotype: Just one base apart from a much larger clone, this may be a read error. The gene calls are TRBV7-9 and TRBJ1-2; D gene unclear. V lost 4 bases and J lost 11, with 20 bases in between. The length of the CDR3 is 14 residues. In germline, CDR1 is SEHNR, CDR2 FQNEAQ (reference sequence). The DNA of the CDR3 is TGTGCCAGCAGCTCCGAGATCCATGGAGTTAGATACACCTTC. Translation gives CASSSEIHGVRYTF.

As regards this clonotype: This may arise from a read error, as a much more abundant clone is one base away. The chain joins TRBV11-2 to TRBJ2-2; D perhaps matches TRBD1 (6 bases). CDR1 is SGHAT, CDR2 FQNNGV, per germline. The CDR3 has 15 amino acids. The DNA of the CDR3 is TGTGTCAGCAGCGTGGGACATTTAGGAGCCGGGGAGCTGTTTTTT. Its protein product is CVSSVGHLGAGELFF. Based on the CDR3 plus reference TRBV11-2 and TRBJ2-2, the full variable domain is EAGVAQSPRYKIIEKRQSVAFWCNPISGHATLYWYQQILGQGPKLLIQFQNNGVVDDSQLPKDRFSAERLKGVDSTLKIQPAKLEDSAVYLCVSSVGHLGAGELFFGEGSRLTVL.

This clonotype was observed a handful of times. The rearrangement uses TRBV28 and TRBJ2-2; D might be TRBD1 (5 bases). CDR1 is MDHEN, CDR2 SYDVKM, per germline. V lost 6 bases, J lost 6 bases, and 17 bases lay in between. The CDR3 loop spans 15 amino acids. The CDR3 nucleotides read TGTGCCAGCAGGGGAAGCAGGGCTAGGTCCGGGGAGCTGTTTTTT. Encoded protein: CASRGSRARSGELFF.

The CDR3 region is CASSVGGCGYTF. The CDR3 nucleotides read TGTGCCAGCAGCGTGGGAGGGTGCGGCTACACCTTC. The gene calls are TRBV2 and TRBJ1-2; no clear D. There are 12 residues in the CDR3. V gave up 6 bases and J gave up 8 bases, with 13 bases separating them. Looked up from germline, CDR1 is SNHLY and CDR2 is FYNNEI.

This clonotype has more than one count but fewer than ten. This sequence joins TRBV7-2 and TRBJ2-7; the D is unclear. Trimming stripped 2 bases from V and 2 bases from J, with 13 bases between. CDR3 size: 15 residues. Germline assignment: CDR1 SGHTA and CDR2 FQGNSA. The CDR3: CASSLNFWKTYEQYF. In DNA form, the CDR3 reads TGTGCCAGCAGCTTAAATTTTTGGAAAACCTACGAGCAGTACTTC. Using reference TRBV7-2 and TRBJ2-7 for the parts outside the CDR3, the full variable domain is GAGVSQSPSNKVTEKGKDVELRCDPISGHTALYWYRQSLGQGLEFLIYFQGNSAPDKSGLPSDRFSAERTGGSVSTLTIQRTQQEDSAVYLCASSLNFWKTYEQYFGPGTRLTVT.

This clonotype has at least ten counts. The V call is TRBV19, the J call TRBJ2-2, with D hard to call. This CDR3 has 14 amino acids. Trimming removed 5 bases at V and 7 bases at J, with 14 bases between. The germline gives CDR1 LNHDA, CDR2 SQIVND (reference sequence). The CDR3 DNA reads as TGTGCCAGTAGTGCCCTGACTGGGTACGGGGAGCTGTTTTTT. Translated: CASSALTGYGELFF. Full variable domain (missing parts from reference TRBV19 and TRBJ2-2): DGGITQSPKYLFRKEGQNVTLSCEQNLNHDAMYWYRQDPGQGLRLIYYSQIVNDFQKGDIAEGYSVSREKKESFPLTVTSAQKNPTAFYLCASSALTGYGELFFGEGSRLTVL.

This chain uses TRBV11-2 with TRBJ2-1; tentative D call: TRBD2 (6 bases). Trimming cost V 1 base and J 6 bases, with 10 bases left between them. Germline lookup yields CDR1 SGHAT and CDR2 FQNNGV. The CDR3 is made up of 14 amino acids. The CDR3 DNA follows: TGTGCCAGCAGCTTAGTGACTAGTAGCAATGAGCAGTTCTTC. This codes for CASSLVTSSNEQFF.

This clonotype has a count of ten or more. J is TRBJ2-1 and V is TRBV28, with D possibly being TRBD2 (6 bases). Germline V CDR1 and CDR2: MDHEN, SYDVKM. This CDR3 is built from 13 residues. Trimming pared 5 bases from V and 8 bases from J, leaving 13 bases between. CDR3 nucleotides: TGTGCCAGCAGTCCGGGGGAGAAGTATGAGCAGTTCTTC. Protein sequence: CASSPGEKYEQFF.

This clonotype has only a few counts. The chain has TRBV20-1 and TRBJ2-3; D may be TRBD1 or TRBD2 (5 bases each). Germline V CDR1 and CDR2: DFQATT, SNEGSKA (reference sequence). This CDR3 is 13 amino acids long. With 1 base removed from V and 3 bases from J, the gap between germline ends came to 8 bases. This CDR3 is CSARARGTDTQYF. CDR3 DNA sequence: TGCAGTGCTAGAGCGAGGGGTACAGATACGCAGTATTTT.

About this clonotype: A much larger clone lies a single base off, so this may be a read error. The rearrangement links TRBV11-2 to TRBJ2-1; 10 bases agree with TRBD2. The CDR3 totals 14 residues. Germline V lookup: CDR1 SGHAT, CDR2 FQNNGV. The CDR3 DNA follows: TGTGACAGCAGCTTAACTAGCGGGAACAATGAGCAGTTCTTC. Protein product: CDSSLTSGNNEQFF.

This clonotype was counted ten times or more. In nucleotides, the CDR3 is TGCAGTGCCACCGGTTCGGGAGAGACCCAGTACTTC. This codes for CSATGSGETQYF. The chain links TRBV20-1 to TRBJ2-5; no firm D call. Trimming left V 6 bases short and J 4 bases short, with 12 bases between. CDR3 size: 12 residues. From germline, CDR1 is DFQATT and CDR2 SNEGSKA (reference sequence).

This clonotype was detected only a few times. A much more abundant neighbour one base away suggests this may be a read error. The gene calls are TRBV12-3 or TRBV12-4 and TRBJ1-4; D not resolved. The CDR3 sequence is 14 residues long. Trimming removed 6 bases at V and 8 bases at J, with 16 bases between. The CDR3 nucleotides read TGTGCCAGCAGGGAGAGGCTAATGAGGGAAAAACTGTTTTTT. Translated, it gives CASRERLMREKLFF.

This clonotype was counted ten times or more. This chain uses TRBV6-2 or TRBV6-3 with TRBJ1-1; a weak D match, TRBD1 (5 bases). The CDR3 spans 15 residues. V was shortened by 6 bases and J by 0 bases, with 14 bases between the two germline ends. Germline loops: CDR1 MNHEY, CDR2 SVGEGT. The CDR3 spells CASRRPGTMNTEAFF. For the CDR3, the DNA is TGTGCCAGCAGAAGACCCGGGACCATGAACACTGAAGCTTTCTTT.

The rearrangement joins TRBV20-1 to TRBJ1-5; unclear D gene. The CDR3 has 13 amino acids. Per germline, CDR1 DFQATT and CDR2 SNEGSKA (reference sequence). The V and J ends lost 5 bases and 4 bases respectively, with 12 bases between them. The CDR3 reads CSAPSDGNQPQHF. The CDR3 DNA is TGCAGTGCTCCTTCGGACGGAAATCAGCCCCAGCATTTT.

This clonotype was detected a few times. The rearrangement uses TRBV2 and TRBJ1-1; 9 positions match TRBD1. The CDR3 length is 19 residues. Trimming removed 0 bases from V and 3 bases from J; junction bases left unmatched: 14. Germline V gene sequence: CDR1 SNHLY, CDR2 FYNNEI. The CDR3: CASSEADRPGQGFDTEAFF. The CDR3 DNA reads TGTGCCAGCAGTGAAGCGGATAGACCGGGACAGGGTTTTGACACTGAAGCTTTCTTT.

This clonotype was picked up a small number of times. This chain joins TRBV10-3 and TRBJ2-7, with a possible D match to TRBD2 (6 bases). Germline CDR1 ENHRY, CDR2 SYGVKD. This CDR3 has 15 amino acids. V was trimmed by 4 bases and J by 3 bases, leaving 16 bases between them. The CDR3 loop is CAISGGDQVNYEQYF. Here the CDR3 DNA reads TGTGCCATCAGTGGGGGGGATCAAGTGAACTACGAGCAGTACTTC.

The chain links TRBV10-3 to TRBJ1-5; the D gene is possibly TRBD1 (6 bases). The CDR3 runs to 15 residues. Germline CDR1 is ENHRY and CDR2 is SYGVKD. V dropped 0 bases and J dropped 5 bases, with 11 bases sitting between them. The CDR3 nucleotides read TGTGCCATCAGTGAGTCGACAGGTCAAGATCAGCCCCAGCATTTT. Translation: CAISESTGQDQPQHF.

This rearrangement joins TRBV28 to TRBJ1-6, with D perhaps matching TRBD1 (5 bases). The V end was cut by 8 bases, the J end by 13 bases, with 15 bases between. This CDR3 contains 12 residues. Germline V lookup: CDR1 MDHEN, CDR2 SYDVKM. The CDR3 protein is CASFRGVAPLHF. CDR3 nucleotides: TGTGCCAGCTTTAGGGGAGTTGCGCCCCTCCACTTT.

The chain uses TRBV4-3 and TRBJ2-7; 11 nucleotides agree with TRBD1. The germline V gene encodes CDR1 LGHNA and CDR2 YSLEER. CDR3 size: 17 residues. Germline trimming cut 0 bases from V and 6 bases from J; bases unmatched to any gene: 10. CDR3 sequence reads: CASSQDPGQGGLGEQYF. The CDR3 region has the DNA TGCGCCAGCAGCCAAGATCCGGGACAGGGGGGCTTGGGCGAGCAGTACTTC.

The table lists this clonotype with a few counts. V gene TRBV20-1 combines with J gene TRBJ2-7, with a tentative D call TRBD2 (6 bases). CDR3 length: 13 residues. Germline-derived CDR1 and CDR2 are DFQATT and SNEGSKA (reference sequence). Trimming shortened V by 6 bases and J by 0 bases, and 12 bases separated the two germline ends. CDR3 sequence reads: CSALGGSSYEQYF. The CDR3 bases are TGCAGTGCCCTCGGAGGGAGCTCCTACGAGCAGTACTTC.

This clonotype was seen ten or more times. The rearrangement uses TRBV20-1 and TRBJ2-1; D unclear. The CDR3 is 14 amino acids. Deletions cut 6 bases from V and 0 bases from J, with 12 bases between. CDR1 is DFQATT, CDR2 SNEGSKA, per germline (reference sequence). Here the CDR3 reads CSATSASSYNEQFF. The CDR3 bases are TGCAGTGCCACCAGCGCAAGCTCCTACAATGAGCAGTTCTTC.

This clonotype was detected only a few times. The chain combines TRBV20-1 with TRBJ2-7, with 9 bases identical to TRBD2. This CDR3 spans 12 amino acids. The V gene end was trimmed by 6 bases and the J gene end by 5 bases; junction bases not matched to a gene: 5. CDR1 is DFQATT, CDR2 SNEGSKA, per germline (reference sequence). DNA of the CDR3: TGCAGTGCGGCTAGCGGGACCCACGAGCAGTACTTC. Translating it yields CSAASGTHEQYF.

The sample holds a few counts of this clonotype. The rearrangement uses TRBV29-1 and TRBJ2-1; D is ambiguous. The germline gives CDR1 SQVTM, CDR2 ANQGSEA. There are 11 residues in the CDR3. Trimming pared 4 bases from V and 10 bases from J, leaving 11 bases between. The CDR3 is CSVVVPAEQFF. CDR3 sequence (DNA): TGCAGCGTTGTAGTTCCCGCAGAGCAGTTCTTC.

The genes are TRBV7-6 and TRBJ2-7; D is ambiguous. Trimming left V 2 bases short and J 1 base short, with 6 bases between. The germline gives CDR1 SGHVS, CDR2 FNYEAQ. CDR3 length equals 13 residues. The CDR3, as DNA: TGTGCCAGCAGCTTAAGTACTTCCTACGAGCAGTACTTC. It translates to CASSLSTSYEQYF. Variable domain in full (rest from reference TRBV7-6 and TRBJ2-7): GAGVSQSPRYKVTKRGQDVALRCDPISGHVSLYWYRQALGQGPEFLTYFNYEAQQDKSGLPNDRFSAERPEGSISTLTIQRTEQRDSAMYRCASSLSTSYEQYFGPGTRLTVT.

This clonotype was counted between two and nine times. The gene calls are TRBV18 and TRBJ1-1, with no clear D. Germline CDR1 reads KGHSH; CDR2 reads LQKENI. Trimming pared 0 bases from V and 5 bases from J, leaving 7 bases between. This CDR3 has 13 residues. The CDR3 sequence: CASSPPRGTEAFF. The CDR3 DNA follows: TGTGCCAGCTCACCACCCCGAGGGACTGAAGCTTTCTTT.

The chain combines TRBV12-3 or TRBV12-4 with TRBJ2-4, with D unresolved. The CDR3 spans 12 residues. The V gene lost 3 bases and the J gene lost 6 bases, with 6 bases spanning the gap. This CDR3 reads CASSFERNIQYF. The CDR3 coding sequence is TGTGCCAGCAGTTTTGAACGAAACATTCAGTACTTC.